The source of this TCR beta chain is a study of cytomegalovirus exposure and HLA in healthy donors. Study information: Of several hundred genotyped donors, 81% grouped in the Caucasian-associated ancestry cluster.

Trimming took 8 bases from V and 8 from J, leaving 4 bases between them. Germline CDR1 and CDR2: MNHNS and SASEGT. CDR3 length: 9 amino acids. The PCR had 60 Vbeta and 13 Jbeta primers. Here immunoSEQ multiplex PCR was the method, and the copy in TCRdb shows in-frame clones only, minus some. The top ten hold just over 1.4% of the sample, which has a few hundred thousand clones, 65% to 90% seen once. Nominal health characterized the donors when sampled, though unrecorded immune exposures were likely. The rearrangement links TRBV6-1 to TRBJ1-5; D unclear. Sequenced sample: PBMCs. The receptor comes from a girl aged 10 to 17 in good health and CMV-seronegative. As DNA, the CDR3 is TGTGCCAGCCTAAAGCCCCAGCATTTT. Translating it yields CASLKPQHF.